The clone carrying this TCR beta chain occurred many times. The antigen is not known. CDR3-region Arm-PCR and iRepertoire HTBI primers produced the TCR beta libraries. TCRdb re-called the multiplex PCR reads through MiXCR, storing one row per CDR3 protein. The sample carries about 200,000 distinct CDR3 sequences, roughly 18% recorded once. This record belongs to a study of regulatory T cells in long-lasting Graves disease. Study-wide findings and caveats: Persistent disease samples used TRBV28, TRBJ1-2 and TRBJ2-5 preferentially.

The CDR3 totals 15 residues. The V gene end was trimmed by 2 bases and the J gene end by 2 bases; junction bases not matched to a gene: 1. From germline, CDR1 is LNHNV and CDR2 YYDKDF (reference sequence). The time point is: newly diagnosed GD, antithyroid drugs for less than 3 months. Extracted RNA from PBMCs served as the source of the TCR library. This TCR was sampled from a female donor with Graves disease. The rearrangement links TRBV15 to TRBJ2-7; 12 bases fit TRBD2. The sample consisted of peripheral blood mononuclear cells (PBMCs), taken at new diagnosis, from a patient treated with antithyroid drugs. CDR3 in DNA: TGTGCCACCAGCAGACTAGCGGGAGGGACCTACGAGCAGTACTTC. Amino acid sequence: CATSRLAGGTYEQYF.